This TCR beta chain derives from a study of shared clonotypes between healthy human individuals. A deep-level run was used for the assay. Per the study methods: Without quality scores, immunoSEQ junctional reads could not be filtered like full-length reads. Repertoires were generated with immunoSEQ multiplex PCR, while TCRdb's copy carries only in-frame clones and drops some. The V and J calls and clone size were taken over from that table, and D and trimming were inferred from the DNA. The sample has 2 million to 3 million clones; more than 85% are singletons. The junction had 7 bases not matched to a gene; V was cut back by 8 bases and J by 5 bases. The CDR3 contains 15 residues. Germline CDR1 reads SNHLY; CDR2 reads FYNNEI.

The receptor was derived from a man aged 18 to 29 in good health. Some clones in this sample may be carry-over from other donors' samples. This chain uses TRBV2 with TRBJ2-2, with 11 bases lining up with TRBD1. Sequencing input: naive CD4+ T cells from PBMCs. Subset defined: CD45RA+ positively selected. CDR3: CASGGDRGFTGELFF. As DNA, the CDR3 is TGTGCCAGCGGTGGGGACAGGGGGTTTACCGGGGAGCTGTTTTTT.